The next 9 T cell receptor beta chains were all read from a single sample in a study of T cell changes during pregnancy in multiple sclerosis. TCRdb's copy holds only in-frame clones and misses some; the assay was immunoSEQ multiplex PCR. The sample holds about 130,000 clones, roughly 95% seen once. The material was peripheral blood, obtained after pregnancy. The source is a female donor with multiple sclerosis, enrolled in a pregnancy study.

The J gene is TRBJ2-3, the V gene TRBV30, with a tentative D call TRBD1 (6 bases). The germline V gene has CDR1 GTSNPN and CDR2 SVGIG (reference sequence). The CDR3 is made up of 20 amino acids. With 0 bases removed from V and 2 bases from J, the gap between germline ends came to 27 bases. In DNA, the CDR3 is TGTGCCTGGAGTGTACAGGGCAGGGTCAAGCTAGGCCACCCCACAGATACGCAGTATTTT. This sequence encodes CAWSVQGRVKLGHPTDTQYF.

The chain uses TRBV10-3 and TRBJ1-5; 11 bases line up with TRBD1. The CDR3 loop spans 17 amino acids. Germline V gives CDR1 ENHRY, CDR2 SYGVKD. V lost 5 bases to trimming and J lost 0 bases; unmatched junction nucleotides: 6. CDR3 residues: CAISTGTGGNSNQPQHF. The CDR3 coding sequence is TGTGCCATCAGTACCGGGACAGGGGGAAATAGCAATCAGCCCCAGCATTTT.

The gene calls are TRBV18 and TRBJ2-7; TRBD1 might be the D (5 bases). Trimming took 5 bases from V and 3 from J, leaving 17 bases between them. The CDR3 length is 15 residues. The germline V gene has CDR1 KGHSH and CDR2 LQKENI. CDR3 amino acids: CASSETGSLNYEQYF. The CDR3 DNA is TGTGCCAGCTCAGAAACAGGAAGCCTGAACTACGAGCAGTACTTC.

The J gene is TRBJ2-7, the V gene TRBV5-1, with a possible D match to TRBD1 (5 bases). Germline V gives CDR1 SGHRS, CDR2 YFSETQ. Trimming removed 0 bases from V and 4 bases from J, with 11 bases in between. The CDR3 has 14 residues. The CDR3 reads CASSLEAGWYEQYF. In DNA form, the CDR3 reads TGCGCCAGCAGCTTGGAGGCAGGGTGGTACGAGCAGTACTTC.

The rearrangement links TRBV6-9 to TRBJ1-1, with 9 positions matching TRBD1. J was trimmed by 3 bases and V by 10 bases; bases with no gene match: 6. Germline CDR1 MNHGY, CDR2 SVAAGI. The CDR3 has 13 residues. The CDR3 is CANSDRGDTEAFF. The CDR3 coding sequence is TGTGCCAACTCCGACAGGGGGGACACTGAAGCTTTCTTT.

The chain is built from TRBV18 and TRBJ2-4; 11 bases line up with TRBD2. The CDR3 is made up of 19 amino acids. CDR1 and CDR2 (germline): KGHSH, LQKENI. With V trimmed by 1 base and J by 9 bases, 17 bases remained unmatched. The CDR3 loop is CASSPQGPSGLAVITIQYF. CDR3 nucleotides: TGTGCCAGCTCACCACAAGGCCCCTCGGGACTAGCGGTTATTACCATTCAGTACTTC.

The chain is built from TRBV20-1 and TRBJ1-2; 8 bases map to TRBD1. Per the germline V gene, CDR1 is DFQATT and CDR2 is SNEGSKA (reference sequence). J was trimmed by 12 bases and V by 5 bases; bases with no gene match: 5. This CDR3 is built from 10 residues. The DNA for the CDR3 is TGCAGTGCTGGCCCAGGGGGCGACACCTTC. Translation gives CSAGPGGDTF.

The chain combines TRBV7-9 with TRBJ1-4; the D is unclear. CDR1 and CDR2 from the germline V gene are SEHNR and FQNEAQ (reference sequence). Trimming removed 3 bases from V and 0 bases from J, with 11 bases in between. The CDR3 runs 16 residues. CDR3 amino acids: CASSFTAGATNEKLFF. The CDR3 DNA reads as TGTGCCAGCAGCTTTACGGCAGGTGCAACTAATGAAAAACTGTTTTTT.

The chain has TRBV28 and TRBJ2-1; TRBD1 matches at 10 bases. V trimming: 6 bases; J trimming: 10 bases; junction bases outside the gene matches: 9. The CDR3 runs 14 residues. Germline V gives CDR1 MDHEN, CDR2 SYDVKM. The CDR3 DNA sequence: TGTGCCAGCAGCCTGGGACAGGGGTACATCGAGCAGTTCTTC. This gives the protein CASSLGQGYIEQFF.